This entry describes one T cell receptor beta chain. Its antigen is not identified. 5' RACE that incorporated UMI labels was used to prepare the TRB cDNA libraries. TCRdb re-called the 5' RACE reads, yielding one record per CDR3 amino acid sequence without DNA. Its table records 90,000 to 95,000 distinct CDR3 sequences. The data derive from a study of CXCR3-negative and CXCR3-positive naive CD8 T cells. CD45RO-CCR7+CD27+CD95- characterized naive CD8+ T cells. Study-wide results and limits: The TRBV-TRBJ usage of naive CXCR3-negative and CXCR3-positive cells was similar, but that of memory cells differed.

The CDR3 totals 16 residues. In germline, CDR1 is SEHNR, CDR2 FQNEAQ (reference sequence). This chain connects TRBV7-9 to TRBJ2-1; TCRdb selects TRBD1, and the lack of DNA leaves this call unchecked. This clonotype was sampled from a human donor in good health. Some clones in this sample may be carry-over from other donors' samples. Sequencing was performed on naive CXCR3- CD8+ T cells from blood. Described subset: CD45RO-CCR7+CD27+CD95- naive CD8+ T cells lacking CXCR3 (TNR3-). The chain's CDR3 is CASSPEQGTRAVRQFF. The complete variable domain, with remaining parts taken from reference TRBV7-9 and TRBJ2-1, reads DTGVSQNPRHKITKRGQNVTFRCDPISEHNRLYWYRQTLGQGPEFLTYFQNEAQLEKSRLLSDRFSAERPKGSFSTLEIQRTEQGDSAMYLCASSPEQGTRAVRQFFGPGTRLTVL.